This record concerns one TCR beta chain sequence. Its specificity is not known. Method: immunoSEQ multiplex PCR; TCRdb's copy keeps in-frame clones and lacks some. The sample has approximately 270,000 clones, 65% to 90% seen once; the top ten hold about 1%. This sample was taken from a study of cytomegalovirus exposure and HLA in healthy donors. Germline loops: CDR1 SGHVS, CDR2 FNYEAQ. The CDR3 sequence is 14 residues long. V shed 5 bases, J shed 4 bases, and the junction held 6 bases outside the gene matches. Notes on the study in general: The authors confirmed in vitro that a few CMV-associated chains were specific for CMV antigens.

This chain joins TRBV7-6 and TRBJ2-3; TRBD1 aligns across 7 bases. Material for sequencing was PBMCs. The receptor comes from a woman between 18 and 29 years old in good health and CMV-seronegative. The CDR3 reads CASSARQGSDTQYF. Here the CDR3 DNA reads TGTGCCAGCAGCGCCCGACAGGGTTCAGATACGCAGTATTTT.